This TCR beta chain was obtained from a study of T-cell memory formation after mild COVID-19. Overall study context: The two donors had largely donor-specific TCR clusters.

The CDR3 is 15 amino acids. The V gene lost 2 bases and the J gene lost 5 bases, with 13 bases spanning the gap. Using its own MiXCR run on the 5' RACE reads, TCRdb lists one record per CDR3 protein. The sample yields fewer than 200,000 distinct CDR3 sequences, under 20% seen once. The TCR was taken from a man between 18 and 29 years old who had mild COVID-19 (a few samples of this study predate the infection). Cell type and time point are not known. The material sequenced was PBMCs or a T cell subset sorted from them (not recorded which). The rearrangement links TRBV12-3 or TRBV12-4 to TRBJ1-5; D might be TRBD1 (5 bases). The CDR3 DNA sequence: TGTGCCAGCAGTTTATGGGGGATCCTACATCAGCCCCAGCATTTT. It yields the protein CASSLWGILHQPQHF.